The table lists the clone carrying this T cell receptor (beta chain) with a count of one. No antigen is known for it. With 1 base removed from V and 1 base from J, the gap between germline ends came to 7 bases. This CDR3 contains 13 residues. CDR1 and CDR2 from the germline V gene are SQVTM and ANQGSEA. The sample belongs to a study of blood T cells in healthy people across ages. Notes on the study in general: Percentage of naive T cells showed a strong correlation with TCR beta diversity. TCR beta diversity, measured per million T cells, fell in a roughly linear way with age.

The use of a sample-barcoded 5' primer and a J-beta primer mix characterized a second PCR of 7 to 11 cycles. Each sample provided no less than 2.5 million CDR3-containing paired-end reads. TCRdb used MiXCR to reprocess the 5' RACE reads, holding one entry per CDR3 protein. The sample holds around 800,000 distinct CDR3 sequences, about 62% seen once. Caucasian individuals from Russia who were healthy and aged about 6 to 90 acted as donors. This rearrangement joins TRBV29-1 to TRBJ1-2; the D is unclear. Sequencing was performed on blood. This clonotype originated in a man aged 25 to 40 in good health. CDR3 protein: CSVEGEFNYGYTF. The CDR3 nucleotides read TGCAGCGTTGAAGGGGAGTTTAACTATGGCTACACCTTC.